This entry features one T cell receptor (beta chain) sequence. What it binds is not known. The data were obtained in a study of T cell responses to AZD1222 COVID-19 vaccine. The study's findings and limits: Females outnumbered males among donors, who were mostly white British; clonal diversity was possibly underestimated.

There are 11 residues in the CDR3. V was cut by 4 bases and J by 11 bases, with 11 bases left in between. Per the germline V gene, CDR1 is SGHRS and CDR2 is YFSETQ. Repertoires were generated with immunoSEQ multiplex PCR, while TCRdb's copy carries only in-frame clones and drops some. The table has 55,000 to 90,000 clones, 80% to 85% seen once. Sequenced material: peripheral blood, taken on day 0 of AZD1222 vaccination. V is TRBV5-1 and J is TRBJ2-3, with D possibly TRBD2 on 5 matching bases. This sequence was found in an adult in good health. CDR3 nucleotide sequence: TGCGCCAGCAGCACCCACCGGGAGCAGTATTTT. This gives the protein CASSTHREQYF. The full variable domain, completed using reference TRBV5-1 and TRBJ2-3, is KAGVTQTPRYLIKTRGQQVTLSCSPISGHRSVSWYQQTPGQGLQFLFEYFSETQRNKGNFPGRFSGRQFSNSRSEMNVSTLELGDSALYLCASSTHREQYFGPGTRLTVL.